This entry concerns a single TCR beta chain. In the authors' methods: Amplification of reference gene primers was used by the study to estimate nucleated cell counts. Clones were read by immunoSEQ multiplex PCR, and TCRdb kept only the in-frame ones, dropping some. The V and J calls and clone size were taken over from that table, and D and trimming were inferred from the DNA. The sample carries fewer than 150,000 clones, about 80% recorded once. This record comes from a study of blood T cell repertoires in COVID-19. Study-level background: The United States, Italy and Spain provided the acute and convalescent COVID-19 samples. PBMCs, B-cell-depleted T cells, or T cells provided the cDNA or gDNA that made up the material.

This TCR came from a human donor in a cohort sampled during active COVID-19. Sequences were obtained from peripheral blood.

DNA of the CDR3: TGTGCCAGCAGCCGAGCGGGGGGACTCTACGAGCAGTACTTC. Translation: CASSRAGGLYEQYF. The rearrangement links TRBV5-4 to TRBJ2-7; 9 positions agree with TRBD2. The germline CDR1 and CDR2 sequences are SGHNT and YYREEE (reference sequence). CDR3 length: 14 amino acids. V shed 4 bases and J 3 bases; nucleotides not matched to a gene: 5.